Listed here are 17 T cell receptor beta chains from one sample, sequenced in a study of cytomegalovirus exposure and HLA in healthy donors. Produced via immunoSEQ multiplex PCR; TCRdb's table is partial and in-frame only. This sample carries some 310,000 clones, 88% of them seen once, and the ten largest clones take over 0.9%. The sample consisted of PBMCs. Receptors were obtained from a man in his thirties or forties in good health and CMV-seronegative.

The chain links TRBV6-1 to TRBJ2-7, with D maybe TRBD2 (6 bases). Germline CDR1 is MNHNS and CDR2 is SASEGT. V shed 8 bases and J shed 2 bases, with 13 bases lying between them. The length of the CDR3 is 13 residues. The CDR3 DNA reads as TGTGCCAGCCAGAGGGACTCCGCCTACGAGCAGTACTTC. It encodes CASQRDSAYEQYF.

The V call is TRBV7-9, the J call TRBJ2-3; TRBD1 agrees at 8 bases. The CDR3 totals 14 residues. Losses at the gene ends were 6 bases for V and 4 bases for J; bases not matched to a gene: 6. Per germline, CDR1 SEHNR and CDR2 FQNEAQ (reference sequence). The CDR3 protein is CASSRDRTPDTQYF. CDR3 nucleotides: TGTGCCAGCAGTCGGGACAGGACACCAGATACGCAGTATTTT. Based on the CDR3 plus reference TRBV7-9 and TRBJ2-3, the full variable domain is DTGVSQNPRHKITKRGQNVTFRCDPISEHNRLYWYRQTLGQGPEFLTYFQNEAQLEKSRLLSDRFSAERPKGSFSTLEIQRTEQGDSAMYLCASSRDRTPDTQYFGPGTRLTVL.

The CDR3 is CASRGQVNQPQHF. As DNA, the CDR3 is TGTGCCAGTAGGGGACAGGTCAATCAGCCCCAGCATTTT. V is TRBV19 and J is TRBJ1-5, with 8 nucleotides matching TRBD1. CDR3 size: 13 residues. Germline trimming cut 6 bases from V and 3 bases from J; bases unmatched to any gene: 1. Germline CDR1 LNHDA, CDR2 SQIVND (reference sequence).

This clone was counted between two and nine times. The chain uses TRBV19 and TRBJ2-2; D call uncertain. Germline-derived CDR1 and CDR2 are LNHDA and SQIVND (reference sequence). V dropped 4 bases and J dropped 7 bases, with 10 bases sitting between them. This CDR3 has 13 amino acids. This CDR3 reads CASSTLGYGELFF. CDR3 in DNA: TGTGCCAGTAGTACTCTCGGGTACGGGGAGCTGTTTTTT.

The CDR3 coding sequence is TGTGCCAGCAGGAGGACAGGCCAGCAAGAGACCCAGTACTTC. It codes for CASRRTGQQETQYF. The chain has TRBV6-1 and TRBJ2-5; 7 nucleotides match TRBD1. Germline V gene data show CDR1 as MNHNS and CDR2 as SASEGT. This CDR3 contains 14 residues. V lost 6 bases to trimming and J lost 2 bases; unmatched junction nucleotides: 6.

The rearrangement uses TRBV27 and TRBJ2-5, with 9 bases lining up with TRBD1. CDR3 length: 15 amino acids. V was pared by 6 bases and J by 9 bases, with 14 bases of the junction left unmatched. Germline-derived CDR1 and CDR2 are MNHEY and SMNVEV (reference sequence). The CDR3 here is CASRPTGTGSSAQYF. In DNA form, the CDR3 reads TGTGCCAGCAGGCCCACCGGGACAGGGTCATCGGCCCAGTACTTC.

CDR3 sequence reads: CASSLSGTEAFF. The CDR3 nucleotides read TGTGCCAGCAGCTTATCGGGCACTGAAGCTTTCTTT. This rearrangement joins TRBV11-2 to TRBJ1-1; D gene ambiguous. V lost 2 bases, J lost 4 bases, and 5 bases lay in between. The CDR3 has 12 amino acids. In germline, CDR1 is SGHAT, CDR2 FQNNGV.

DNA of the CDR3: TGTGCCAGCAGCGCGCCACCTCGGGACAGGGGGTTGACCTTC. Translating gives CASSAPPRDRGLTF. The gene calls are TRBV7-2 and TRBJ1-2; TRBD1 agrees at 11 bases. Trimming removed 5 bases from V and 14 bases from J; junction bases left unmatched: 13. The CDR3 runs to 14 residues. CDR1 and CDR2 from the germline V gene are SGHTA and FQGNSA. The variable domain in full, with the rest retrieved from reference TRBV7-2 and TRBJ1-2, is GAGVSQSPSNKVTEKGKDVELRCDPISGHTALYWYRQSLGQGLEFLIYFQGNSAPDKSGLPSDRFSAERTGGSVSTLTIQRTQQEDSAVYLCASSAPPRDRGLTFGSGTRLTVV.

The chain carries TRBV18 and TRBJ2-7, with D maybe TRBD1 (6 bases). The V gene lost 6 bases and the J gene lost 4 bases, with 10 bases spanning the gap. The CDR3 runs to 12 residues. CDR1 and CDR2 (germline): KGHSH, LQKENI. DNA for the CDR3: TGTGCCAGCTCCCTACAGGGTTACGAGCAGTACTTC. Protein product: CASSLQGYEQYF.

The J gene is TRBJ2-1, the V gene TRBV4-1; possibly TRBD1 for D (5 bases). The CDR3 runs to 15 residues. CDR1 is MGHRA and CDR2 is YSYEKL in the germline V gene. V lost 5 bases and J lost 0, with 11 bases in between. This chain's CDR3 is CASSYDSFSYNEQFF. CDR3 DNA: TGCGCCAGCAGCTACGACAGTTTCTCCTACAATGAGCAGTTCTTC.

This chain joins TRBV19 and TRBJ1-2, with D perhaps TRBD1 (6 bases). V was shortened by 5 bases and J by 2 bases, with 15 bases between the two germline ends. This CDR3 is 15 amino acids long. Germline V gene sequence: CDR1 LNHDA, CDR2 SQIVND (reference sequence). The CDR3 DNA reads TGTGCCAGTAGTCTACCCGGGCAGGGGAACTATGGCTACACCTTC. Amino acid sequence: CASSLPGQGNYGYTF. The full variable domain, rest sourced from reference TRBV19 and TRBJ1-2, is DGGITQSPKYLFRKEGQNVTLSCEQNLNHDAMYWYRQDPGQGLRLIYYSQIVNDFQKGDIAEGYSVSREKKESFPLTVTSAQKNPTAFYLCASSLPGQGNYGYTFGSGTRLTVV.

Written as DNA, the CDR3 is TGTGCCAGCAGCATGGACGGGACTACGGGGCAGTACTTC. Its protein is CASSMDGTTGQYF. The rearrangement uses TRBV7-7 and TRBJ2-7; TRBD2 matches at 7 bases. The CDR3 loop spans 13 amino acids. CDR1 is SSHAT and CDR2 is FNYEAQ in the germline V gene (reference sequence). The J segment lost 9 bases and the V segment lost 5 bases, leaving 10 bases of the junction unmatched.

The J gene is TRBJ1-2, the V gene TRBV29-1, with D tentatively TRBD1 (5 bases). Germline lookup yields CDR1 SQVTM and CDR2 ANQGSEA. CDR3 length: 11 amino acids. V was cut by 6 bases and J by 4 bases, with 9 bases left in between. The CDR3 nucleotides are TGCAGCGTCGGCCAGGGCTATGGCTACACCTTC. Translating gives CSVGQGYGYTF.

CDR3 coding DNA: TGTGCCAGCAGCCAAGCACTAGCGGGGCACTACGAGCAGTACTTC. It specifies CASSQALAGHYEQYF. The chain carries TRBV14 and TRBJ2-7, with TRBD2 identical over 10 bases. The CDR3 runs 15 residues. V lost 1 base, J lost 3 bases, and 3 bases stayed unmatched. Per the germline V gene, CDR1 is SGHDN and CDR2 is FVKESK. Based on the CDR3 plus reference TRBV14 and TRBJ2-7, the full variable domain is EAGVTQFPSHSVIEKGQTVTLRCDPISGHDNLYWYRRVMGKEIKFLLHFVKESKQDESGMPNNRFLAERTGGTYSTLKVQPAELEDSGVYFCASSQALAGHYEQYFGPGTRLTVT.

This clone occurred once. The chain carries TRBV7-2 and TRBJ2-3, with D possibly being TRBD1 (6 bases). Between the trimmed V and J ends, which lost 3 bases and 3 bases, there was a span of 16 bases. CDR1 and CDR2 from the germline V gene are SGHTA and FQGNSA. This CDR3 is built from 16 residues. CDR3 amino acids: CASSLGAGGATDTQYF. DNA for the CDR3: TGTGCCAGCAGCTTGGGGGCTGGGGGCGCGACAGATACGCAGTATTTT.

In this sample, this clone turned up a few times. This chain connects TRBV2 to TRBJ2-2, with TRBD2 matching 8 bases. Germline assignment: CDR1 SNHLY and CDR2 FYNNEI. The CDR3 is 13 residues long. V shed 11 bases and J 6 bases; nucleotides not matched to a gene: 8. The DNA of the CDR3 is TGTGCCTCGGGCCGCGGGGGGCCCGGGGAGCTGTTTTTT. As protein: CASGRGGPGELFF.

The V call is TRBV5-8, the J call TRBJ2-5, with 11 bases that match TRBD1. The germline V gene encodes CDR1 SGHTS and CDR2 YDEGEE. The CDR3 runs 16 residues. Germline trimming cut 4 bases from V and 0 bases from J; bases unmatched to any gene: 5. The CDR3 here is CASSPRTGGYQETQYF. CDR3 in DNA: TGTGCCAGCAGCCCCCGGACAGGGGGCTACCAAGAGACCCAGTACTTC.